Sequencing of this T cell receptor (beta chain) was carried out in a study of human T cells and chemical hapten exposure. Study at large: Variability of per-sample TCR yields stemmed mainly from small differences in pooled library volume.

V was cut by 1 base and J by 7 bases, with 19 bases left in between. The CDR3 runs to 16 residues. CDR1 is SGHTA and CDR2 is FQGNSA in the germline V gene. General study results and limits: Clustering by CDR3 similarity yielded significantly more large clusters from expanded TCRs than controls.

Time point specified: patch test 2, 6 weeks after DPC sensitization. Treatment in this sample: therapeutic diphenylcyclopropenone sensitization with weekly scalp DPC. People who gave samples had alopecia, were 18 to 70 years old, and were suitable for DPC. This clonotype has just a few counts. Its target is unknown. The study's library attached unique molecular identifiers to single cDNA molecules. A single record per CDR3 protein comes from TCRdb applying MiXCR to the RACE reads. The table lists hundreds of thousands of distinct CDR3 sequences, nearly 6.5% of them singletons. This clonotype was sampled from a woman younger than 30 with alopecia areata. Some clones in this sample may be carry-over from other donors' samples. The starting material was whole blood, obtained in connection with sensitization to the hapten diphenylcyclopropenone (DPC). V is TRBV7-2 and J is TRBJ1-1, with D hard to call. The CDR3 DNA is TGTGCCAGCAGCTTAGTGGCGTCCCGGTTGGCCTTTGAAGCTTTCTTT. This codes for CASSLVASRLAFEAFF.